These 5 T cell receptor beta chains share one sample of origin, sequenced in a study of cytomegalovirus exposure and HLA in healthy donors. Method: immunoSEQ multiplex PCR; TCRdb's copy keeps in-frame clones and lacks some. This sample has approximately 160,000 clones, with approximately 86% found just once. Sequencing was carried out using PBMCs. Source of these receptors: a young man in good health and CMV-seropositive.

The chain carries TRBV5-4 and TRBJ1-6; weak D call: TRBD1 (5 bases). The CDR3 contains 16 residues. V lost 4 bases to trimming and J lost 7 bases, with 18 bases between them. CDR1 and CDR2 from the germline V gene are SGHNT and YYREEE (reference sequence). The CDR3 DNA follows: TGTGCCAGCAGCCACTCGGGGGGGACTTACAATTCACCCCTCCACTTT. It yields the protein CASSHSGGTYNSPLHF.

The V call is TRBV5-1, the J call TRBJ2-5, with D maybe TRBD1 (6 bases). In germline, CDR1 is SGHRS, CDR2 YFSETQ. V was trimmed by 4 bases and J by 4 bases, leaving 14 bases between them. The length of the CDR3 is 14 residues. DNA for the CDR3: TGCGCCAGCAGCGACTGGACAGCCCGAGAGACCCAGTACTTC. Protein: CASSDWTARETQYF.

The chain joins TRBV6-6 to TRBJ1-1, with TRBD1 as a possible D gene (5 bases). The CDR3 extends over 13 amino acids. V lost 2 bases and J lost 3, with 7 bases in between. CDR1 and CDR2 (germline): MNHNY, SVGAGI (reference sequence). The CDR3 loop is CASSYDSYTEAFF. The DNA of the CDR3 is TGTGCCAGCAGTTACGACAGCTACACTGAAGCTTTCTTT.

The chain couples TRBV18 to TRBJ2-2; D perhaps matches TRBD2 (5 bases). The germline V gene encodes CDR1 KGHSH and CDR2 LQKENI. The V and J ends lost 1 base and 2 bases respectively, with 11 bases between them. This CDR3 region has 16 residues. This chain's CDR3 is CASSPQRTGNTGELFF. CDR3 DNA sequence: TGTGCCAGCTCACCACAGAGGACGGGAAACACCGGGGAGCTGTTTTTT.

This chain connects TRBV19 to TRBJ1-2; D not resolved. V lost 8 bases and J 2 bases, leaving 9 bases between the germline ends. The germline CDR1 and CDR2 sequences are LNHDA and SQIVND (reference sequence). The length of the CDR3 is 12 residues. The CDR3 loop reads CASQQMNYGYTF. CDR3 nucleotides: TGTGCCAGTCAACAGATGAACTATGGCTACACCTTC.